This TCR beta chain was recovered during a study of T cell responses to AZD1222 COVID-19 vaccine. A remark on this clone: The target antigen is unknown.

Whole-study results and caveats: Seropositivity was recorded at baseline in only a handful of AZD1222 recipients. The donors showed a predominance of white British ancestry and of females, with possible underestimation of clonal diversity.

Germline V gene data show CDR1 as MGHRA and CDR2 as YSYEKL. The J segment lost 5 bases and the V segment lost 1 base, leaving 8 bases of the junction unmatched. This CDR3 is 16 amino acids long. TCRdb's copy holds only in-frame clones and misses some; the assay was immunoSEQ multiplex PCR. The table records fewer than 65,000 clones, 70% to 85% of them present only once. The chain links TRBV4-1 to TRBJ1-5; TRBD1 agrees at 7 bases. Sequencing was performed on peripheral blood, taken on day 0 of AZD1222 vaccination. The source of this sequence is an adult in good health. The CDR3 nucleotides are TGCGCCAGCAGCCAAGTTCCGGGACAGAGTTATCAGCCCCAGCATTTT. It encodes CASSQVPGQSYQPQHF.